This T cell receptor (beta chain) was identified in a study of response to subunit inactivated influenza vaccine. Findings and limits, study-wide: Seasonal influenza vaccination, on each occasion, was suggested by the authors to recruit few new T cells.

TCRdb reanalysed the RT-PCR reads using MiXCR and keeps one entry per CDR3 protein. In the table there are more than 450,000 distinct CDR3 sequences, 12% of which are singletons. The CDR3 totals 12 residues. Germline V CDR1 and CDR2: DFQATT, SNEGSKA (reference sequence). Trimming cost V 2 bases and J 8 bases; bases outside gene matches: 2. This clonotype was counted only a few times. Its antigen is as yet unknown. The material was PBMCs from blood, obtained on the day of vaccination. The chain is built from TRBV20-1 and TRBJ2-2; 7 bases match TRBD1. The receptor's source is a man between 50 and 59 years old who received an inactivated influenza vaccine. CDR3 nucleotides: TGCAGTGCTAGACCGGGACAGGGGGAGCTGTTTTTT. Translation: CSARPGQGELFF.